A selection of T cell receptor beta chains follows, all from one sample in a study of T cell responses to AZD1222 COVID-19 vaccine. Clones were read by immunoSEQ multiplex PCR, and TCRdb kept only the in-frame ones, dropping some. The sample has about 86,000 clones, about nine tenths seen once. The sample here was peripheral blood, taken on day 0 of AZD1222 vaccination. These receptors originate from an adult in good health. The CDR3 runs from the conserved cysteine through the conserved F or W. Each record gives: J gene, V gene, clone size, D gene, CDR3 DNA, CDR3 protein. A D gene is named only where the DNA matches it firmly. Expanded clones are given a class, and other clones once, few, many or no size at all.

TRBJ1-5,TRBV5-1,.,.,TGCGCCAGCAGCTTGGGGGACGTGCTTGGCGTTCAGCCCCAGCATTTT,CASSLGDVLGVQPQHF
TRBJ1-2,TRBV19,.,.,TGTGCCAGTAGTGCGGGGGCAGGGAGAGGCTACACCTTC,CASSAGAGRGYTF
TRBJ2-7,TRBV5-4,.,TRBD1,TGTGCCAGCAGCCGAGGGGACAGGCCGACCTACGAGCAGTACTTC,CASSRGDRPTYEQYF
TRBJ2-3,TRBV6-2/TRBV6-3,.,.,TGTGCCAGCAGTTACTCGGAAGCTAGCACAGATACGCAGTATTTT,CASSYSEASTDTQYF
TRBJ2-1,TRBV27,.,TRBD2,TGTGCCAGCAGTGATGGGATCGGGAGGGGCAATGAGCAGTTCTTC,CASSDGIGRGNEQFF
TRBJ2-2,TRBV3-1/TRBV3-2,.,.,TGTGCCAGCAGCCAAGATGTGAACACCGGGGAGCTGTTTTTT,CASSQDVNTGELFF
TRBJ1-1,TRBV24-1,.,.,TGTGCCACCAGTGTCACTGGCGGGGGGACGGCTGAAGCTTTCTTT,CATSVTGGGTAEAFF
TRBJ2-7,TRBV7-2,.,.,TGTGCCAGCAGCTTAGAGGGGTCAGGCTCCTACGAGCAGTACTTC,CASSLEGSGSYEQYF
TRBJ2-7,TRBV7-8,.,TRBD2,TGTGCCAGCAGCCGGGAGCGGGGAAGCTCCTACGAGCAGTACTTC,CASSRERGSSYEQYF
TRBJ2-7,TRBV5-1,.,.,TGCGCCAGCAGACCGGGGGGCATGGGGTACGAGCAGTACTTC,CASRPGGMGYEQYF
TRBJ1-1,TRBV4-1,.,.,TGCGCCAGCAGCCAAGTAGGAGGGGCGCGCACTGAAGCTTTCTTT,CASSQVGGARTEAFF
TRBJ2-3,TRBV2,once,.,TGTGCCAGCAGTGGGACTAGCACAGATACGCAGTATTTT,CASSGTSTDTQYF
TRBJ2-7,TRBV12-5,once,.,TGTGCTAGTGGCCCCATGGGCTACGAGCAGTACTTC,CASGPMGYEQYF
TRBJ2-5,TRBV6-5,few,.,TGTGCCAGCAGTTATATCGGTAGTGCGGAGACCCAGTACTTC,CASSYIGSAETQYF
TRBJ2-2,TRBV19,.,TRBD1,TGTGCCAGTAGTATCCGGACAGGGTGGGAGCTGTTTTTT,CASSIRTGWELFF
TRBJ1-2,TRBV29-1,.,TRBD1,TGCAGCGTTGAAGAGGGACAGACCCCCTATGGCTACACCTTC,CSVEEGQTPYGYTF
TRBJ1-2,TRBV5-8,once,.,TGTGCCAGCAGCTTAACAGGGCGCACAGGCTACACCTTC,CASSLTGRTGYTF
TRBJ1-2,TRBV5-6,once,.,TGTGCCAGCAGCCGCGGGGAGGGAAATGGCTACACCTTC,CASSRGEGNGYTF
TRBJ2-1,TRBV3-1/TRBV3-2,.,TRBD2,TGTGCCAGCAGCCCAACTGGGGTAGCGGGCAATGAGCAGTTCTTC,CASSPTGVAGNEQFF
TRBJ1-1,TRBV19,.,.,TGTGCCAGTAGTATGGCTCAGGGATGGCGTAACACTGAAGCTTTCTTT,CASSMAQGWRNTEAFF
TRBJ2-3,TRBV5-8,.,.,TGTGCCAGCAGCTTGCCCGGGGGGCCCACAGATACGCAGTATTTT,CASSLPGGPTDTQYF
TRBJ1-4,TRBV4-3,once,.,TGCGCCAGCAGCCAGGCGACAGAGTTACGTGAAAAACTGTTTTTT,CASSQATELREKLFF
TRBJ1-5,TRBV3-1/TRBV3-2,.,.,TGTGCCAGCAGCACATGGACCGCCGTTTGGGGCCCCCAGCATTTT,CASSTWTAVWGPQHF
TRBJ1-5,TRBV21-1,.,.,TGTGCCAGCAGCAAATGTACGAGCAATCAGCCCCAGCATTTT,CASSKCTSNQPQHF
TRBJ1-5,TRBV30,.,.,TGTGCCTGGAGTGTACGGCGTTCCAATCAGCCCCAGCATTTT,CAWSVRRSNQPQHF
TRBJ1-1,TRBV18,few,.,TGTGCCAGCTCACCACCTGGTAGACAGACCTCTGAAGCTTTCTTT,CASSPPGRQTSEAFF
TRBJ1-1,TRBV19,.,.,TGTGCCAGTAGTATCGCGGCGGGGAACACTGAAGCTTTCTTT,CASSIAAGNTEAFF
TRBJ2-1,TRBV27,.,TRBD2,TGTGCCAGCAGTCTAAGCGGGAGGGTGGACAATGAGCAGTTCTTC,CASSLSGRVDNEQFF
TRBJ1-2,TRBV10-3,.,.,TGTGCCATCAGTGAGTCGAACAGGGAAAATGGCTACACCTTC,CAISESNRENGYTF
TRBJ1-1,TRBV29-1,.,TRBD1,TGCAGCGTTGGCCCAGGGGGCCTTGCCACTGAAGCTTTCTTT,CSVGPGGLATEAFF
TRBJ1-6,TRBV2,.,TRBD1,TGTGCCAGCAAATCCCGGGACAGGGGAAATTCACCCCTCCACTTT,CASKSRDRGNSPLHF
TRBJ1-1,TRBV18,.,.,TGTGCCAGCTCCCAGGGACCGAACACTGAAGCTTTCTTT,CASSQGPNTEAFF
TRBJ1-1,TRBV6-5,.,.,TGTGCCACCCTCAACATGAACACTGAAGCTTTCTTT,CATLNMNTEAFF
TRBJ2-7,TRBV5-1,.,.,TGCGCCAGCAGCTTGGGGGTGTCGTCCTACGAGCAGTACTTC,CASSLGVSSYEQYF
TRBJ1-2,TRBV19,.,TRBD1,TGTGCCAGTAGAGACAGGGAGGGTGGCTACACCTTC,CASRDREGGYTF
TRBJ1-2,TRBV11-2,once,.,TGTGCCAGCAGCTTAGCGACAGGATGGAACTATGGCTACACCTTC,CASSLATGWNYGYTF
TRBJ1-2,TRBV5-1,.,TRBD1,TGCGCCAGCAGCGCGGGACAGTCCTATGGCTACACCTTC,CASSAGQSYGYTF
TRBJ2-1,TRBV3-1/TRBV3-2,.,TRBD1,TGTGCCAGCAGCCTTGGGACAGGGGTTTACAATGAGCAGTTCTTC,CASSLGTGVYNEQFF
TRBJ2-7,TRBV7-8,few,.,TGTGCCAGCAGCCCGCGTGGATTCGAGCAGTACTTC,CASSPRGFEQYF
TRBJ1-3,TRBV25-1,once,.,TGTGCCAGCAGTGAACCGGGGGATCCCCTCTCTGGAAACACCATATATTTT,CASSEPGDPLSGNTIYF
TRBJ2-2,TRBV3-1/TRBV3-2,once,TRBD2,TGTGCCAGCAGCCAGTTAGCGGGAGGACCCGGGGAGCTGTTTTTT,CASSQLAGGPGELFF
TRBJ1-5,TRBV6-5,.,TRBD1,TGTGCCAGCAGCCAAGACAGGGCCTTCAATCAGCCCCAGCATTTT,CASSQDRAFNQPQHF
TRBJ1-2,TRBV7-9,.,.,TGTGCCAGCAGCTTAGCAGGGGCTGGTGGCTACACCTTC,CASSLAGAGGYTF
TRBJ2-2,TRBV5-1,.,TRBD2,TGCGCCAGCAGCCAACAGGGACTAGCGGGAGCGCACGGGGAGCTGTTTTTT,CASSQQGLAGAHGELFF
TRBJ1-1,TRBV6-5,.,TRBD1,TGTGCCTTACCGGGACAGTACATGAACACTGAAGCTTTCTTT,CALPGQYMNTEAFF
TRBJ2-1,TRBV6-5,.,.,TGTGCCAGCAGTTACGGCGTCTATTCGCGGAATGAGCAGTTCTTC,CASSYGVYSRNEQFF